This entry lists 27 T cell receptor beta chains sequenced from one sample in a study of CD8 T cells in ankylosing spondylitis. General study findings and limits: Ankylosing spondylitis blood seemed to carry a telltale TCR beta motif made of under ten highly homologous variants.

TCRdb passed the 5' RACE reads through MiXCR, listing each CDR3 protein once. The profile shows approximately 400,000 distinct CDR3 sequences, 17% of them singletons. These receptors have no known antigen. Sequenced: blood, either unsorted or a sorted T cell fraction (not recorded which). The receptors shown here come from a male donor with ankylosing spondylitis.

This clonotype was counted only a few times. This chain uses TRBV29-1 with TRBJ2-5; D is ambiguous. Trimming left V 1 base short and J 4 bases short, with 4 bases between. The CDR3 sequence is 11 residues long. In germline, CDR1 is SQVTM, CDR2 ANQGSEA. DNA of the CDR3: TGCAGCGTTGAAGGGGGAGAGACCCAGTACTTC. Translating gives CSVEGGETQYF.

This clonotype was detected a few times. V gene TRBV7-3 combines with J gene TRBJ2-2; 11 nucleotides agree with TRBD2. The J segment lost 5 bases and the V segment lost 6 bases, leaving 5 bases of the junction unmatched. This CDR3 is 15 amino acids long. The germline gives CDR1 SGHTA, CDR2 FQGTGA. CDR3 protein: CASRKGLAVTGELFF. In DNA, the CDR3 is TGTGCCAGCAGGAAGGGACTAGCGGTTACCGGGGAGCTGTTTTTT.

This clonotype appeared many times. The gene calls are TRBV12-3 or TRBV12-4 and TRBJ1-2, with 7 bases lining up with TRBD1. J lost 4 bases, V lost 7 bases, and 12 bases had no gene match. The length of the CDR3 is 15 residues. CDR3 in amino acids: CASTSGGGRAYGYTF. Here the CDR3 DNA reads TGTGCCAGCACCTCCGGAGGGGGCAGGGCCTATGGCTACACCTTC.

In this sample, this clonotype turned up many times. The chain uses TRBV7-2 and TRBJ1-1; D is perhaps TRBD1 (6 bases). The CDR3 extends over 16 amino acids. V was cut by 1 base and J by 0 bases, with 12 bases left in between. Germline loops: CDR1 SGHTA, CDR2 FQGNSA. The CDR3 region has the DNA TGTGCCAGCAGCTTAGGAGGTACAGGGCTGAACACTGAAGCTTTCTTT. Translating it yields CASSLGGTGLNTEAFF.

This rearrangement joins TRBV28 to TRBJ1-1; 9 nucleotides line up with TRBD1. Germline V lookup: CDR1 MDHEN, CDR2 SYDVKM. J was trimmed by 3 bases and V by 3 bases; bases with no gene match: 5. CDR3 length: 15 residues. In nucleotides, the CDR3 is TGTGCCAGCAGTTTGGGGGGACAGGGCGACACTGAAGCTTTCTTT. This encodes CASSLGGQGDTEAFF.

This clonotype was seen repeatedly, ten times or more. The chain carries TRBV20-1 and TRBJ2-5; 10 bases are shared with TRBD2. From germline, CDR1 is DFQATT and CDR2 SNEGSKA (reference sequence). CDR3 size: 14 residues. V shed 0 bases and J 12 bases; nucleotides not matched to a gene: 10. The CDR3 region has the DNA TGCAGTGCTAGAGATCCCAGCGGGGGGGCCGGGAAGTACTTC. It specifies CSARDPSGGAGKYF.

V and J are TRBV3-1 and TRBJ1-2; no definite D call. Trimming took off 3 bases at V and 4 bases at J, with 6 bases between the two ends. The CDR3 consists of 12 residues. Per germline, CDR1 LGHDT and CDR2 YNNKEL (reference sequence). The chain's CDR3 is CASSHASYGYTF. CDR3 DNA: TGTGCCAGCAGCCACGCCAGCTATGGCTACACCTTC.

The CDR3 loop is CASSLGPTGAGEQFF. CDR3 sequence (DNA): TGTGCCAGCAGCTTAGGCCCGACCGGGGCTGGTGAGCAGTTCTTC. The chain combines TRBV7-9 with TRBJ2-1; D could derive from TRBD1 or TRBD2 (5 bases each). CDR1 is SEHNR and CDR2 is FQNEAQ in the germline V gene (reference sequence). CDR3 length equals 15 residues. V lost 1 base, J lost 9 bases, and 16 bases lay in between.

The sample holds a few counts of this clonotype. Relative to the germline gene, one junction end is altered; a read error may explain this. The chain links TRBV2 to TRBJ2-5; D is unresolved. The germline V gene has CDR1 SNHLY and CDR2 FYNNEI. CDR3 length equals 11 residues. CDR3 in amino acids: CASSGGPTSNF. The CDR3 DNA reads TGTGCCAGCAGTGGAGGACCGACCTCGAACTTC.

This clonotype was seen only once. CDR3 amino acids: CASSSPGAGTDTQYF. The CDR3 DNA follows: TGTGCCAGCAGCTCCCCGGGGGCCGGGACAGATACGCAGTATTTT. The chain links TRBV6-2 or TRBV6-3 to TRBJ2-3; D assignment may be TRBD1 or TRBD2 (6 bases each). The CDR3 has 15 residues. The germline V and J ends were trimmed by 6 bases and 3 bases, with 16 bases remaining between them. CDR1 and CDR2 (germline): MNHEY, SVGEGT.

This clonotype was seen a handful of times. The CDR3 reads CASSVEVGQVYEQFF. The CDR3 DNA reads TGTGCCAGCAGCGTAGAAGTGGGACAGGTCTATGAGCAGTTCTTC. This chain uses TRBV9 with TRBJ2-1, with 8 bases identical to TRBD1. Germline V gene data show CDR1 as SGDLS and CDR2 as YYNGEE. Trimming removed 0 bases from V and 8 bases from J; junction bases left unmatched: 7. The CDR3 runs to 15 residues. Supplemented by reference TRBV9 and TRBJ2-1, the full variable domain reads DSGVTQTPKHLITATGQRVTLRCSPRSGDLSVYWYQQSLDQGLQFLIQYYNGEERAKGNILERFSAQQFPDLHSELNLSSLELGDSALYFCASSVEVGQVYEQFFGPGTRLTVL.

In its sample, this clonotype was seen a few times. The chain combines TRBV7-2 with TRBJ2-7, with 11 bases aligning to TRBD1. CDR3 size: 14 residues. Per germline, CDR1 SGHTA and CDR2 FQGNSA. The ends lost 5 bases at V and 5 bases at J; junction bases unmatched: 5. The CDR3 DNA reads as TGTGCCAGCAGCCGAAGGGACAGGGGGAACGAGCAGTACTTC. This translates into CASSRRDRGNEQYF.

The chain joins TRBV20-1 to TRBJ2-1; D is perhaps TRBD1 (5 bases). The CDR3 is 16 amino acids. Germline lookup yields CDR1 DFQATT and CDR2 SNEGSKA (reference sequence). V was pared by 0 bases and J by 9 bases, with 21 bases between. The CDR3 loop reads CSARDRMAGNVAEQFF. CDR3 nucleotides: TGCAGTGCTAGAGATCGAATGGCAGGGAACGTGGCTGAGCAGTTCTTC.

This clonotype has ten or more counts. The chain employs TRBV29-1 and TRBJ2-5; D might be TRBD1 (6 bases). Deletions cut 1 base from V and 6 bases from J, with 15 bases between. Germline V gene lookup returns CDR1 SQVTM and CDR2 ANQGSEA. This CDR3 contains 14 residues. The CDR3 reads CSVEVTRGGKTQYF. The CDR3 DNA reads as TGCAGCGTTGAAGTGACCAGGGGTGGAAAGACCCAGTACTTC.

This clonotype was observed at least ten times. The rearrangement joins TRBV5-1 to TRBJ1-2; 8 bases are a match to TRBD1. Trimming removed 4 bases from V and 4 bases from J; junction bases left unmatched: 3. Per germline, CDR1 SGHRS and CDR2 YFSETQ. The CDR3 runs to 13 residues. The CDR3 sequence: CASSVGQGYGYTF. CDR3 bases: TGCGCCAGCAGCGTTGGACAGGGCTATGGCTACACCTTC. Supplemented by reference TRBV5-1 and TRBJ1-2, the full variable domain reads KAGVTQTPRYLIKTRGQQVTLSCSPISGHRSVSWYQQTPGQGLQFLFEYFSETQRNKGNFPGRFSGRQFSNSRSEMNVSTLELGDSALYLCASSVGQGYGYTFGSGTRLTVV.

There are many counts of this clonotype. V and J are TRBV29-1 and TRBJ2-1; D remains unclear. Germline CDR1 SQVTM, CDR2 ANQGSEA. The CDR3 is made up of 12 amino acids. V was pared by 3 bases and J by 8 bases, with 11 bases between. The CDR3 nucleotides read TGCAGCGTTGATCGAACCACCCATGAGCAGTTCTTC. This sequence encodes CSVDRTTHEQFF.

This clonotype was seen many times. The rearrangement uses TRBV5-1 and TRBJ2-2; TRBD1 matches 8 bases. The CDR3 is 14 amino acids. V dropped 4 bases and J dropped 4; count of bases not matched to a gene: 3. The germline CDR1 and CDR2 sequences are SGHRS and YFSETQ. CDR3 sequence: CASSPDRATGELFF. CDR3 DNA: TGCGCCAGCAGCCCGGACAGGGCCACCGGGGAGCTGTTTTTT.

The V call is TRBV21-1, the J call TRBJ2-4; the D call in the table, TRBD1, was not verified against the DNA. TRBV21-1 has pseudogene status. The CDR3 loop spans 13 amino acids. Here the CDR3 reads CASSIGKGNIQYF. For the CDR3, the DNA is TGTGCCAGCAGCATCGGTAAGGGGAACATTCAGTACTTC.

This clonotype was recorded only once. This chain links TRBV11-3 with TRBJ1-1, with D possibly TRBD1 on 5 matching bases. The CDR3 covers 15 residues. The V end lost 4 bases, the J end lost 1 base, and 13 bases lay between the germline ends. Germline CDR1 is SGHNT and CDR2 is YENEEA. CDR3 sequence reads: CASSSRDRKNTEAFF. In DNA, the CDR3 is TGTGCCAGCAGCTCCAGGGACCGCAAGAACACTGAAGCTTTCTTT.

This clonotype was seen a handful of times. This CDR3 is CASSLAQGGSSYEQYF. The CDR3 DNA follows: TGTGCCAGCAGTTTAGCGCAGGGGGGGAGCTCCTACGAGCAGTACTTC. The chain has TRBV12-3 or TRBV12-4 and TRBJ2-7; the D gene could be TRBD1 or TRBD2 (7 bases each). There are 16 residues in the CDR3. Trimming pared 0 bases from V and 0 bases from J, leaving 12 bases between.

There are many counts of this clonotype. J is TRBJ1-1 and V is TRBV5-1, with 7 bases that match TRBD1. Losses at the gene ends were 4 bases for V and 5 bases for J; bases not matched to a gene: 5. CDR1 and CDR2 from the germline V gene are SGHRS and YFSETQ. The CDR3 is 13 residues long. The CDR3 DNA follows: TGCGCCAGCAGCCCCGACAGGGTTACTGAAGCTTTCTTT. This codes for CASSPDRVTEAFF.

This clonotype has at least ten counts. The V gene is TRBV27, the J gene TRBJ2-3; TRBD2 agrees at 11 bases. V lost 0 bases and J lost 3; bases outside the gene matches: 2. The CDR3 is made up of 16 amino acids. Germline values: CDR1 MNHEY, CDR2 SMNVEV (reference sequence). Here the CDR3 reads CASSLSGTSGTDTQYF. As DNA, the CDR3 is TGTGCCAGCAGTTTATCCGGGACTAGCGGAACAGATACGCAGTATTTT.

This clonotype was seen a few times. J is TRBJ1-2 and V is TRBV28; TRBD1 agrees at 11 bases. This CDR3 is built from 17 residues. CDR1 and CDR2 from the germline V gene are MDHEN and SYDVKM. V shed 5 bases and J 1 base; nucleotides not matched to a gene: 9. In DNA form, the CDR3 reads TGTGCCAGCAGTCCCGGACAGGGGGCGAGTGGTAACTATGGCTACACCTTC. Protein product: CASSPGQGASGNYGYTF.

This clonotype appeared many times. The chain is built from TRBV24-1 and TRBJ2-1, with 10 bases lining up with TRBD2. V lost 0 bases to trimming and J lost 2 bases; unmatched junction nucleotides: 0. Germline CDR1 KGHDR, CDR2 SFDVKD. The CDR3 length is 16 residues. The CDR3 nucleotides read TGTGCCACCAGTGATTTGGGACTAGCGGCCTACAATGAGCAGTTCTTC. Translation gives CATSDLGLAAYNEQFF.

DNA for the CDR3: TGCAGTGCTAGAGATTTTAGCGGGACTAGCGGGGGGTCCACCTACAATGAGCAGTTCTTC. Translating it yields CSARDFSGTSGGSTYNEQFF. V gene TRBV20-1 combines with J gene TRBJ2-1, with 15 nucleotides matching TRBD2. CDR1 and CDR2 from the germline V gene are DFQATT and SNEGSKA (reference sequence). CDR3 length: 20 amino acids. V lost 0 bases to trimming and J lost 2 bases; unmatched junction nucleotides: 11.

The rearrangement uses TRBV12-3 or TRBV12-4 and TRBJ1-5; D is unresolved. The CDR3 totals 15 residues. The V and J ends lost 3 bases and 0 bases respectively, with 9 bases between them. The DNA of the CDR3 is TGTGCCAGCAGTTTTAGCGGACTTAGCAATCAGCCCCAGCATTTT. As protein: CASSFSGLSNQPQHF.

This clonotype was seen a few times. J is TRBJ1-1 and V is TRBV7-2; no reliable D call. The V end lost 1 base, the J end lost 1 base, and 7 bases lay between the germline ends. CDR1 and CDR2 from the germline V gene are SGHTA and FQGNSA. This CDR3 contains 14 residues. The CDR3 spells CASSLGPENTEAFF. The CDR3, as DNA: TGTGCCAGCAGCTTAGGACCAGAGAACACTGAAGCTTTCTTT.